A selection of T cell receptor beta chains follows, all from one sample in a study of post-analysis software for immune sequencing data. In TCRdb, the PCR reads were re-called with MiXCR into one record per CDR3 protein. Of hundreds of thousands of distinct CDR3 sequences listed, 59% are singletons. The sequenced sample was blood. The receptors originated from a girl aged 2 to 9 with multiple sclerosis. The CDR3 runs from the conserved cysteine through the conserved F or W. Each record gives: J gene, V gene, clone size, CDR3 protein. Clone size, where shown, is once, few, many, or a class for clones that have expanded.

>TRBJ2-3|TRBV12-5|-
CASGPEPDTQYF
>TRBJ2-1|TRBV20-1|-
CSAENRDRDEQFF
>TRBJ2-1|TRBV5-1|-
CASSFPIKRGGANEQFF
>TRBJ2-7|TRBV29-1|-
CSVVQLVEQYF
>TRBJ2-1|TRBV28|-
CASFPGTFFGNEQFF
>TRBJ2-5|TRBV29-1|once
CSADRVRETQYF
>TRBJ2-5|TRBV7-2|-
CASSLNTGGRETQYF
>TRBJ2-7|TRBV7-8|-
CASSLVFRDSSYEQYF
>TRBJ2-5|TRBV7-2|-
CASSLGTKQETQYF
>TRBJ1-1|TRBV20-1|-
CSARTVNTQAFF
>TRBJ2-3|TRBV5-1|-
CASSFSGGAGTDTQYF
>TRBJ2-7|TRBV12-3/TRBV12-4|few
CASSFLGRSYEQYF
>TRBJ2-1|TRBV6-2/TRBV6-3|-
CASSPMGLAGGSYNEQFF
>TRBJ2-3|TRBV15|few
CATSRGDRGTDTQYF
>TRBJ1-2|TRBV6-5|-
CASGPSGTQGGYTF
>TRBJ2-3|TRBV10-3|-
CASGDWTGNPDTQYF
>TRBJ1-4|TRBV6-5|-
CASSYSSGGWEKLFF
>TRBJ2-7|TRBV3-1|-
CASSQDGPQTYEQYF
>TRBJ1-1|TRBV5-1|few
CASSFDANTEAFF
>TRBJ1-2|TRBV6-6|-
CASSPPTPGPGYTF
>TRBJ2-1|TRBV10-3|few
CAISVLAGGLDEQFF
>TRBJ1-1|TRBV2|-
CASSETRAQGSEAFF
>TRBJ2-5|TRBV29-1|few
CSAKPLAEETQYF
>TRBJ2-3|TRBV9|-
CASSLGLAGLLTDTQYF
>TRBJ1-2|TRBV12-3/TRBV12-4|-
CASSLGGQDYGYTF
>-|TRBV4-1|-
CASSQDAGGNEQYF
>TRBJ2-3|TRBV10-3|once
CAISAGLPDTQYF
>TRBJ2-2|TRBV12-3/TRBV12-4|once
CASSFGGISYTGELFF
>TRBJ1-4|TRBV20-1|-
CSAESGGRNEKLFF
>TRBJ2-1|TRBV2|-
CASSRGSGEQFF
>TRBJ1-2|TRBV6-5|-
CASSYSGTAYLNYGYTF
>TRBJ2-1|TRBV5-1|-
CASSLGRGLEQFF
>TRBJ1-2|TRBV4-1|few
CASSQDGSLIATRGYTF
>TRBJ2-1|TRBV29-1|-
CSVEGNEQFF
>TRBJ1-1|TRBV29-1|-
CSVVQITGAFF
>TRBJ1-6|TRBV7-8|-
CASSPNYGGPSLHF
>TRBJ1-1|TRBV7-8|-
CASSLGSGWGNTEAFF
>TRBJ2-5|TRBV20-1|-
CSARDLEVEETQYF
>TRBJ1-2|TRBV5-1|-
CASSPDSTPDYGYTF
>TRBJ2-7|TRBV7-9|few
CASSPRPGQINYEQYF
>TRBJ1-2|TRBV18|-
CASSPFDDSYGYTF
>TRBJ2-1|TRBV3-1|-
CASSPPGGGLSYNEQFF
>TRBJ2-1|TRBV6-2/TRBV6-3|-
CASRRSHNEQFF
>TRBJ2-1|TRBV20-1|few
CSARPTLAGGIDEQFF
>TRBJ2-5|TRBV5-6|-
CASSLQGVSQETQYF
>-|TRBV20-1|-
CSASSRLAGGLYEQYF